This is a list of T cell receptor beta chains from one sample in a study of shared clonotypes between healthy human individuals. Generated by immunoSEQ multiplex PCR, the TCRdb table keeps only in-frame clones and is missing some. The data contain about 1 million clones, approximately 80% of them seen just once; the ten biggest clones take up under 0.65%. Specimen: memory CD4+ T cells from PBMCs. These receptors originate from a man younger than 30 in good health. Some clones in this sample may be carry-over from other donors' samples. Both conserved end residues are part of each CDR3. The D gene is left open where the match is weak. The listing skips clone size in some rows; elsewhere it reads once, few, many or a size class.

13	TRBV7-2	.	TRBJ1-1	.	CASSNRRGTEAFF	TGTGCCAGCAGCAACCGGAGGGGCACTGAAGCTTTCTTT
14	TRBV7-2	.	TRBJ1-1	once	CASSWRGGDTEAFF	TGTGCCAGCAGCTGGAGGGGAGGGGACACTGAAGCTTTCTTT
14	TRBV5-5	.	TRBJ1-5	.	CASSRVGGSQPQHF	TGTGCCAGCAGCCGTGTGGGGGGGTCCCAGCCCCAGCATTTT
15	TRBV29-1	.	TRBJ2-7	once	CSVEDRGAVPYEQYF	TGCAGCGTTGAAGATCGAGGAGCGGTCCCCTACGAGCAGTACTTC
15	TRBV11-2	.	TRBJ2-5	once	CASSFLAPPPETQYF	TGTGCCAGCAGCTTCCTAGCGCCCCCCCCAGAGACCCAGTACTTC
15	TRBV6-1	TRBD1	TRBJ2-2	once	CASSEFHRGAGELFF	TGTGCCAGCAGTGAATTTCACAGGGGGGCCGGGGAGCTGTTTTTT
13	TRBV11-3	.	TRBJ1-4	.	CASSRGTTEKLFF	TGTGCCAGCAGCCGCGGGACTACCGAAAAACTGTTTTTT
17	TRBV4-1	TRBD2	TRBJ2-5	.	CASSQGLAGVLQETQYF	TGCGCCAGCAGCCAAGGACTAGCGGGAGTATTACAAGAGACCCAGTACTTC
16	TRBV5-1	.	TRBJ2-7	few	CASSTRGQARFYEQYF	TGCGCCAGCTCTACTCGCGGGCAGGCTAGGTTCTACGAGCAGTACTTC
16	TRBV19	.	TRBJ1-5	.	CASSIVRDTGNQPQHF	TGTGCCAGTAGTATAGTCCGTGATACGGGCAATCAGCCCCAGCATTTT
14	TRBV6-5	.	TRBJ1-4	.	CASSPGLPNEKLFF	TGTGCCAGCAGCCCGGGACTGCCTAATGAAAAACTGTTTTTT
12	TRBV28	.	TRBJ2-7	.	CASSWGQGGQYF	TGTGCCAGCAGTTGGGGCCAGGGTGGGCAGTACTTC
14	TRBV7-3	.	TRBJ1-2	.	CASSLGPHGDGYTF	TGTGCCAGCAGCTTGGGGCCCCACGGCGACGGCTACACCTTC
14	TRBV2	TRBD1	TRBJ2-3	.	CASRRTGAGDTQYF	TGTGCCAGCAGGCGGACAGGGGCGGGGGATACGCAGTATTTT
13	TRBV5-4	.	TRBJ2-7	.	CASSNFERNEQYF	TGTGCCAGCAGCAACTTTGAACGGAACGAGCAGTACTTC
15	TRBV11-2	TRBD2	TRBJ2-1	few	CASSPSGNGNNEQFF	TGTGCCAGCAGCCCAAGCGGGAATGGGAACAATGAGCAGTTCTTC
15	TRBV5-5	.	TRBJ1-3	.	CASSLDSLVGNTIYF	TGTGCCAGCAGCTTGGATAGCCTCGTTGGAAACACCATATATTTT
14	TRBV28	TRBD1	TRBJ1-2	.	CASRSVTGVGGYTF	TGTGCCAGCAGGTCCGTGACAGGGGTTGGGGGCTACACCTTC
12	TRBV4-1	.	TRBJ1-2	.	CASSQEGYGYTF	TGCGCCAGCAGCCAAGAAGGCTATGGCTACACCTTC
15	TRBV5-1	.	TRBJ2-7	.	CASSLSRAAAYEQYF	TGCGCCAGCAGCTTGTCGAGGGCAGCCGCCTACGAGCAGTACTTC
16	TRBV28	.	TRBJ2-5	once	CASSSPDGTRGETQYF	TGTGCCAGCAGTTCTCCCGATGGAACCCGGGGAGAGACCCAGTACTTC
14	TRBV7-8	.	TRBJ1-1	.	CASSEQASWTEAFF	TGTGCCAGCAGCGAACAGGCCAGTTGGACTGAAGCTTTCTTT
12	TRBV5-4	.	TRBJ2-3	.	CASSPLGGTQYF	TGTGCCAGCAGCCCCTTGGGTGGGACGCAGTATTTT
17	TRBV7-3	TRBD2	TRBJ2-1	.	CASSLRATSGRAYEQFF	TGTGCCAGCAGCTTAAGGGCGACGTCCGGGAGGGCCTATGAGCAGTTCTTC
14	TRBV27	TRBD2	TRBJ2-7	.	CASSRLAGGYEQYF	TGTGCCAGCAGTCGACTAGCGGGAGGCTACGAGCAGTACTTC
14	TRBV11-3	.	TRBJ2-5	.	CASSRGHRQETQYF	TGTGCCAGCAGCCGAGGACACCGTCAAGAGACCCAGTACTTC
15	TRBV7-9	TRBD1	TRBJ2-3	.	CASSSGTGSTDTQYF	TGTGCCAGCAGCTCCGGGACAGGGAGCACAGATACGCAGTATTTT
16	TRBV15	.	TRBJ1-1	few	CATSRGRGYGDTEAFF	TGTGCCACCAGCAGGGGGAGAGGGTATGGAGATACTGAAGCTTTCTTT
17	TRBV23-1	TRBD2	TRBJ2-3	.	CASSQSGEGKGTDTQYF	TGCGCCAGCAGTCAATCGGGGGAGGGCAAGGGCACAGATACGCAGTATTTT
14	TRBV6-1	.	TRBJ2-6	.	CASSQFAGANVLTF	TGTGCCAGCAGTCAATTTGCTGGGGCCAACGTCCTGACTTTC
16	TRBV7-3	TRBD2	TRBJ2-5	.	CASSLNGGSVAETQYF	TGTGCCAGCAGCTTAAACGGCGGGAGTGTCGCGGAGACCCAGTACTTC
19	TRBV5-1	TRBD1	TRBJ2-6	.	CASSFWDRGDPSGANVLTF	TGCGCCAGCAGCTTTTGGGACAGGGGGGATCCCTCTGGGGCCAACGTCCTGACTTTC
15	TRBV28	TRBD2	TRBJ2-5	.	CASSLAGVGQETQYF	TGTGCCAGCAGTTTAGCGGGAGTCGGCCAAGAGACCCAGTACTTC
14	TRBV6-5	TRBD1	TRBJ1-2	.	CASRRGQGNYGYTF	TGTGCCAGCAGGCGCGGACAGGGAAACTATGGCTACACCTTC
15	TRBV19	.	TRBJ2-1	.	CASSGSGHKNDEQFF	TGTGCCAGTAGTGGATCGGGACACAAGAACGATGAGCAGTTCTTC
15	TRBV18	TRBD1	TRBJ1-4	.	CASSPQGGENEKLFF	TGTGCCAGCTCACCCCAGGGGGGAGAAAATGAAAAACTGTTTTTT
17	TRBV7-9	TRBD1	TRBJ2-2	.	CASSLDPRDRGTGELFF	TGTGCCAGCAGCTTAGACCCCCGGGACAGGGGCACCGGGGAGCTGTTTTTT
16	TRBV11-2	.	TRBJ1-2	once	CASSLDKGREGYGYTF	TGTGCCAGCAGCTTAGATAAAGGCAGGGAGGGGTATGGCTACACCTTC
17	TRBV4-2	.	TRBJ1-1	.	CASSQWPVGGEDTEAFF	TGTGCCAGCAGCCAATGGCCGGTGGGGGGGGAGGACACTGAAGCTTTCTTT
12	TRBV28	.	TRBJ2-7	.	CASSSNRDEQYF	TGTGCCAGCAGTTCTAACAGGGACGAGCAGTACTTC
15	TRBV7-9	TRBD1	TRBJ2-5	.	CASSLPGTAPVTQYF	TGTGCCAGCAGCCTGCCCGGGACAGCACCGGTGACCCAGTACTTC